This TCR beta chain came from a study of T-cell memory formation after mild COVID-19. Turning to the study itself: In these data, TCR clusters were largely donor specific.

Germline-derived CDR1 and CDR2 are SGHTA and FQGNSA. This CDR3 spans 15 amino acids. V was pared by 4 bases and J by 2 bases, with 14 bases between. The table lists this clonotype with many counts. TCRdb processed the 5' RACE reads anew with MiXCR; each CDR3 protein has one entry. This sample carries 400,000 to 450,000 distinct CDR3 sequences, about a sixth of them seen once, and the ten largest clones take 20% to 25%. The rearrangement links TRBV7-2 to TRBJ2-5, with a possible D match to TRBD2 (6 bases). The sequenced sample was PBMCs or a T cell subset sorted from them (not recorded which). The source is a man aged 18-30 years who had mild COVID-19 (a few samples of this study predate the infection). Cell type and time point are not known. This chain's CDR3 is CASSSYGGIQETQYF. As DNA, the CDR3 is TGTGCCAGCAGCTCATACGGGGGAATACAAGAGACCCAGTACTTC.